Listed below are T cell receptor beta chains from one sample, sequenced in a study of identical twins. TCRdb analysed the 5' RACE reads with MiXCR anew, one entry per CDR3 protein. Of about 1.7 million distinct CDR3 sequences in the sample, around 29% were seen once. The sample was cord blood. These receptors all stem from a newborn girl in good health. CDR3s include the opening cysteine and the closing phenylalanine or tryptophan. D genes are given only for firm matches. Size tells how often a clone was seen (once, few, many) or the class of an expanded clone, and some rows leave it out.

abundance	v_gene	d_gene	j_gene	CDR3aa	CDR3nt
NA	TRBV3-1	NA	TRBJ2-1	CAGSQEVEQFF	TGTGCCGGCAGCCAAGAAGTCGAGCAGTTCTTC
few	TRBV7-2	NA	TRBJ2-3	CASTQSSSTDTQYF	TGTGCCAGCACCCAAAGTAGTAGCACAGATACGCAGTATTTT
NA	TRBV7-2	NA	TRBJ2-5	CASSLVGIATQYF	TGTGCCAGCAGCTTAGTCGGAATAGCGACCCAGTACTTC
few	TRBV10-3	TRBD2	TRBJ2-3	CAITGGLADTDTQYF	TGTGCCATCACGGGTGGGCTAGCGGACACAGATACGCAGTATTTT
NA	TRBV6-6	NA	TRBJ2-1	CASSYSLGGKREQFF	TGTGCCAGCAGTTACTCGTTGGGGGGCAAAAGGGAGCAGTTCTTC
once	TRBV20-1	NA	TRBJ1-2	CSAQAGPYGYTF	TGCAGTGCCCAGGCAGGGCCCTATGGCTACACCTTC
NA	TRBV6-1	TRBD2	TRBJ2-3	CASSGGRYSDTQYF	TGTGCCAGCAGTGGCGGGAGGTACAGCGATACGCAGTATTTT
few	TRBV6-2/TRBV6-3	TRBD1	TRBJ2-4	CASSYPTGNVKNIQYF	TGTGCCAGCAGTTACCCGACAGGGAACGTCAAAAACATTCAGTACTTC
many	TRBV29-1	NA	TRBJ2-3	CSADTQYF	TGCAGCGCAGATACGCAGTATTTT
NA	TRBV9	TRBD2	TRBJ2-5	CASSSGGTNEQYF	TGTGCCAGCAGCTCCGGGGGGACCAATGAGCAGTACTTC
many	TRBV7-2	NA	TRBJ2-3	CASSLLASDTQYF	TGTGCCAGCAGCCTGTTAGCGTCCGATACGCAGTATTTT
many	TRBV4-1	NA	TRBJ2-7	CASSQAATVPTYEQYF	TGCGCCAGCAGCCAAGCGGCGACAGTGCCTACCTACGAGCAGTACTTC
NA	TRBV5-5	NA	TRBJ2-1	CASSLALGGYNEQFF	TGTGCCAGCAGCTTGGCCCTAGGGGGCTACAATGAGCAGTTCTTC
few	TRBV5-1	TRBD2	TRBJ2-1	CASSSYRTSGGTYNEQFF	TGCGCCAGCAGCTCGTACCGGACTAGCGGGGGGACCTACAATGAGCAGTTCTTC
NA	TRBV10-3	TRBD2	TRBJ2-7	CAISESGTSRVANEQYF	TGTGCCATCAGTGAGTCGGGGACTAGCAGGGTTGCTAATGAGCAGTACTTC
NA	TRBV5-6	NA	TRBJ1-2	CASSLDAANYGYTF	TGTGCCAGCAGCTTGGACGCAGCTAACTATGGCTACACCTTC
few	TRBV6-2/TRBV6-3	NA	TRBJ2-2	CASRRLQTGELFF	TGTGCCAGCAGACGCCTACAGACCGGGGAGCTGTTTTTT
NA	TRBV2	NA	TRBJ2-3	CASRRDGRDTQYF	TGTGCCAGCCGGAGGGACGGCAGAGATACGCAGTATTTT
NA	TRBV5-1	TRBD1	TRBJ1-1	CASSPTGDSYTEAFF	TGCGCCAGCAGCCCCACAGGGGACTCTTACACTGAAGCTTTCTTT
few	TRBV19	NA	TRBJ2-1	CASSIESRQSLNEQFF	TGTGCCAGTAGTATAGAATCGAGACAGTCCCTCAATGAGCAGTTCTTC
NA	TRBV7-2	TRBD1	TRBJ1-5	CASSLPGGGQPQHF	TGTGCCAGCAGCTTACCAGGGGGCGGTCAGCCCCAGCATTTT
few	TRBV24-1	TRBD1	TRBJ2-3	CATSDFGTGRDTQYF	TGTGCCACCAGTGATTTTGGGACAGGGAGGGATACGCAGTATTTT
NA	TRBV6-2/TRBV6-3	TRBD2	TRBJ2-1	CASNLLAGGSGEQFF	TGTGCCAGCAATCTACTAGCGGGGGGGTCCGGTGAGCAGTTCTTC
few	TRBV5-1	TRBD1	TRBJ1-2	CASSLGQLGQGGYGYTF	TGCGCCAGCAGCTTGGGCCAACTGGGACAGGGGGGCTATGGCTACACCTTC
NA	TRBV12-3/TRBV12-4	TRBD1	TRBJ1-5	CASSFRLDRVAGNQPQHF	TGTGCCAGCAGTTTTAGACTAGACAGGGTAGCGGGCAATCAGCCCCAGCATTTT
few	TRBV5-1	NA	TRBJ2-3	CASSGPGVRVSDTQYF	TGCGCCAGCAGCGGGCCAGGAGTAAGAGTCAGCGATACGCAGTATTTT
NA	TRBV7-2	TRBD2	TRBJ2-5	CASSLTPLAGGTQYF	TGTGCCAGCAGCCTAACCCCACTAGCGGGGGGGACCCAGTACTTC
NA	TRBV24-1	NA	TRBJ2-5	CATSQFLEQYF	TGTGCCACCAGTCAGTTTCTTGAGCAGTACTTC
NA	TRBV20-1	TRBD2	TRBJ2-3	CSARDAGVATDTQYF	TGCAGTGCTAGAGATGCGGGGGTAGCCACAGATACGCAGTATTTT
NA	TRBV12-3/TRBV12-4	NA	TRBJ1-3	CASTSPSGNTIYF	TGTGCCAGTACCAGTCCCTCTGGAAACACCATATATTTT
NA	TRBV12-3/TRBV12-4	NA	TRBJ1-5	CASSLRINGARNQPQHF	TGTGCCAGCAGTTTGAGGATTAACGGGGCCCGCAATCAGCCCCAGCATTTT
NA	TRBV20-1	NA	TRBJ1-2	CSARVPGTGYGYTF	TGCAGTGCTAGAGTTCCGGGGACCGGCTACGGCTACACCTTC
many	TRBV12-3/TRBV12-4	TRBD1	TRBJ1-6	CASSFGDRGNSPLHF	TGTGCCAGCAGTTTTGGGGACAGGGGTAATTCACCCCTCCACTTT
few	TRBV12-3/TRBV12-4	TRBD1	TRBJ2-4	CASSLGRDRGIGKNIQYF	TGTGCCAGCAGTTTAGGACGGGACAGGGGGATTGGCAAAAACATTCAGTACTTC
many	TRBV29-1	NA	TRBJ2-1	CSPVGGVSNNEQFF	TGCAGCCCAGTTGGGGGAGTGTCTAACAATGAGCAGTTCTTC
NA	TRBV4-1	NA	TRBJ2-5	CASSQYAGKQYF	TGCGCCAGCAGCCAATATGCGGGGAAGCAGTACTTC
NA	TRBV24-1	NA	TRBJ2-7	CATSDLQAGPYNEQYF	TGTGCCACCAGTGATTTGCAGGCAGGCCCCTACAATGAGCAGTACTTC
NA	TRBV10-3	TRBD2	TRBJ2-3	CAISGTKREGGTDTQYF	TGTGCCATCAGTGGCACCAAGCGGGAGGGCGGCACAGATACGCAGTATTTT
few	TRBV9	TRBD2	TRBJ2-1	CASSVRSSGRTNEQFF	TGTGCCAGCAGCGTAAGGTCCAGCGGGAGGACGAATGAGCAGTTCTTC
few	TRBV5-1	NA	TRBJ1-2	CACSLSQGPSANYGYTF	TGCGCCTGCAGCTTGTCGCAGGGCCCCTCCGCTAACTATGGCTACACCTTC
few	TRBV6-6	NA	TRBJ2-1	CASSYNTNEQFF	TGTGCCAGCAGTTACAACACGAATGAGCAGTTCTTC
NA	TRBV6-6	NA	TRBJ2-2	CASSYSFGSEKLFF	TGTGCCAGCAGTTACAGTTTCGGTTCTGAGAAGCTGTTTTTT
NA	TRBV5-1	TRBD1	TRBJ1-1	CASSPDRGTAEAFF	TGCGCCAGCAGCCCCGACAGGGGCACGGCTGAAGCTTTCTTT
few	TRBV5-1	NA	TRBJ2-1	CASSFLGDEQFF	TGCGCCAGCAGCTTTTTAGGCGATGAGCAGTTCTTC
few	TRBV28	TRBD1	TRBJ2-1	CASRIRDRGRLAVYNEQFF	TGTGCCAGCAGGATCCGGGACAGGGGGCGTCTAGCGGTTTACAATGAGCAGTTCTTC
NA	TRBV6-2/TRBV6-3	NA	TRBJ1-1	CASGYRANTEAFF	TGTGCCAGCGGTTACAGGGCGAACACTGAAGCTTTCTTT
few	TRBV25-1	NA	TRBJ1-2	CASSEYLRTAIWLWDTF	TGTGCCAGCAGTGAATATCTTAGGACAGCCATATGGCTATGGGACACCTTC
few	TRBV5-1	NA	TRBJ1-2	CASSHIQGQGYGYTF	TGCGCCAGCAGCCACATACAAGGGCAGGGCTATGGCTACACCTTC
NA	TRBV25-1	NA	TRBJ2-3	CASSDRELEVGADTQYF	TGTGCCAGCAGTGACCGGGAATTGGAGGTGGGCGCAGATACGCAGTATTTT
NA	TRBV7-9	NA	TRBJ1-1	CASRGDVNTEAFF	TGTGCCAGCAGGGGGGACGTGAACACTGAAGCTTTCTTT
NA	TRBV10-1	NA	TRBJ2-3	CASNDRGLTDTRYF	TGCGCCAGTAACGACCGGGGGCTCACAGATACGCGGTATTTT